Listed below are T cell receptor beta chains from one sample, sequenced in a study of blood T cell repertoires in COVID-19. Assay used: immunoSEQ multiplex PCR; TCRdb lists only in-frame clones, some missing. The profile shows hundreds of thousands of clones, roughly 88% of them singletons. The source material was peripheral blood. These receptors originate from a woman aged 25 to 39 with active or convalescent COVID-19. The CDR3 runs from the conserved cysteine through the conserved F or W. The D gene is left open where the match is weak. Expanded clones get a size class; other rows say once, few or many, or leave the size out.

>NA|TRBJ1-2|NA|TRBV6-5
CASSYDSYDNYGYTF
TGTGCCAGCAGTTACGACAGCTACGATAACTATGGCTACACCTTC
>NA|TRBJ1-1|NA|TRBV27
CASSLGPVNTEAFF
TGTGCCAGCAGTTTAGGTCCAGTGAACACTGAAGCTTTCTTT
>NA|TRBJ2-1|TRBD2|TRBV4-1
CASSQDTSGGYNEQFF
TGCGCCAGCAGCCAGGATACTAGCGGGGGGTACAATGAGCAGTTCTTC
>NA|TRBJ1-6|NA|TRBV5-8
CASSRGPNNSPLHF
TGTGCCAGCAGCAGGGGCCCGAATAACTCACCCCTCCACTTT
>NA|TRBJ1-2|NA|TRBV5-5
CASSSSGAVVYGYTF
TGTGCCAGCAGCTCGAGTGGGGCGGTCGTCTATGGCTACACCTTC
>NA|TRBJ2-7|TRBD1|TRBV29-1
CSVTGTGAQPRSYEQYF
TGCAGCGTTACAGGGACAGGGGCCCAGCCCCGCTCCTACGAGCAGTACTTC
>NA|TRBJ2-5|NA|TRBV29-1
CSVAWETQYF
TGCAGCGTGGCCTGGGAGACCCAGTACTTC
>NA|TRBJ1-6|NA|TRBV13
CASSLGSDRSSYNSPLHF
TGTGCCAGCAGCCTGGGCAGTGACCGTAGCTCCTATAATTCACCCCTCCACTTT
>NA|TRBJ2-1|NA|TRBV14
CASSQELSIVRNEQFF
TGTGCCAGCAGCCAAGAATTGAGCATTGTCAGGAATGAGCAGTTCTTC
>NA|TRBJ1-2|TRBD1|TRBV6-4
CASSETGTGYGYTF
TGTGCCAGCAGTGAGACCGGGACAGGCTATGGCTACACCTTC
>NA|TRBJ2-7|NA|TRBV13
CASSAESGEQYF
TGTGCCAGCAGCGCCGAATCCGGGGAGCAGTACTTC
>NA|TRBJ2-7|TRBD1|TRBV6-5
CASIGTEPTYEQYF
TGTGCCAGCATTGGGACAGAGCCTACCTACGAGCAGTACTTC
>NA|TRBJ1-5|NA|TRBV2
CASSERGSNQPQHF
TGTGCCAGCAGTGAACGCGGTAGCAATCAGCCCCAGCATTTT
>NA|TRBJ2-2|TRBD2|TRBV4-1
CASSQEVGRLAAANTGELFF
TGCGCCAGCAGCCAAGAGGTGGGGCGGCTAGCGGCCGCGAACACCGGGGAGCTGTTTTTT
>NA|TRBJ1-2|TRBD1|TRBV30
CAWSGGTGPYGYTF
TGTGCCTGGAGTGGCGGGACAGGGCCGTATGGCTACACCTTC
>NA|TRBJ1-3|NA|TRBV2
CASSEAPGVSGNTIYF
TGTGCCAGCAGTGAAGCTCCGGGGGTCTCTGGAAACACCATATATTTT
>NA|TRBJ1-4|NA|TRBV19
CASSIRTDEKLFF
TGTGCCAGTAGTATCCGGACAGATGAAAAACTGTTTTTT
>NA|TRBJ2-5|NA|TRBV12-3/TRBV12-4
CASSLGGLETQYF
TGTGCCAGCAGCCTAGGGGGTCTGGAGACCCAGTACTTC
>NA|TRBJ2-3|NA|TRBV29-1
CSARTILTDTQYF
TGCAGCGCAAGGACTATTCTTACAGATACGCAGTATTTT
>NA|TRBJ1-3|TRBD1|TRBV27
CASSPFRDRETGNTIYF
TGTGCCAGCAGTCCGTTCCGGGACAGGGAAACTGGAAACACCATATATTTT
>NA|TRBJ1-1|NA|TRBV20-1
CSIPGNTEAFF
TGCAGTATTCCGGGGAACACTGAAGCTTTCTTT
>once|TRBJ2-7|TRBD2|TRBV7-2
CASSSRLAGSYEQYF
TGTGCCAGCAGCTCGCGACTAGCGGGGTCCTACGAGCAGTACTTC
>NA|TRBJ1-1|TRBD1|TRBV12-5
CASGSGTGGEAFF
TGTGCTAGTGGTTCCGGGACAGGGGGTGAAGCTTTCTTT
>NA|TRBJ2-3|NA|TRBV20-1
CSASPGTLSTDTQYF
TGCAGTGCTAGTCCAGGGACTCTGAGCACAGATACGCAGTATTTT
>NA|TRBJ1-1|NA|TRBV18
CASSPFGGRRSEAFF
TGTGCCAGCTCCCCGTTCGGGGGGCGTAGATCTGAAGCTTTCTTT
>NA|TRBJ1-2|NA|TRBV3-1/TRBV3-2
CASSQANFDGYTF
TGTGCCAGCAGCCAAGCTAACTTTGATGGCTACACCTTC
>NA|TRBJ1-2|NA|TRBV18
CASSLQDRNYGYTF
TGTGCCAGCTCACTCCAAGACAGAAACTATGGCTACACCTTC
>NA|TRBJ2-2|NA|TRBV30
CAWRSGADTGELFF
TGTGCCTGGCGCTCCGGTGCGGACACCGGGGAGCTGTTTTTT
>NA|TRBJ2-7|NA|TRBV6-1
CASSEHTQLYEQYF
TGTGCCAGCAGTGAACATACACAGCTTTACGAGCAGTACTTC
>NA|TRBJ2-7|TRBD2|TRBV15
CATSSRTSGPTYEQYF
TGTGCCACCAGCAGCAGGACTAGCGGTCCTACCTACGAGCAGTACTTC
>NA|TRBJ1-2|NA|TRBV3-1/TRBV3-2
CASSGGPLNYGYTF
TGTGCCAGCAGCGGTGGTCCTCTAAACTATGGCTACACCTTC
>NA|TRBJ1-5|NA|TRBV11-2
CASSLAFNQPQHF
TGTGCCAGCAGCTTAGCCTTCAATCAGCCCCAGCATTTT
>NA|TRBJ2-5|TRBD2|TRBV12-5
CASGLAPSSGEQETQYF
TGTGCTAGTGGTTTGGCCCCCTCTAGCGGGGAGCAAGAGACCCAGTACTTC
>once|TRBJ2-3|TRBD2|TRBV4-2
CASSQDWGGVTDTQYF
TGTGCCAGCAGCCAAGATTGGGGGGGGGTCACAGATACGCAGTATTTT
>NA|TRBJ2-7|NA|TRBV20-1
CSASRGGLLSEQYF
TGCAGTGCTAGTAGGGGGGGTTTGCTCAGCGAGCAGTACTTC
>NA|TRBJ1-4|TRBD1|TRBV19
CASSMDRDEKLFF
TGTGCCAGTAGTATGGACAGGGATGAAAAACTGTTTTTT
>NA|TRBJ1-2|TRBD1|TRBV6-5
CASSYGQGRGYTF
TGTGCCAGCAGTTATGGACAGGGAAGGGGCTACACCTTC
>NA|TRBJ2-7|TRBD2|TRBV19
CASRPSGRLYEQYF
TGTGCCAGCCGACCTAGCGGGAGGTTATACGAGCAGTACTTC
>NA|TRBJ1-2|NA|TRBV4-2
CASSQEGANYGYTF
TGTGCCAGCAGCCAGGAAGGGGCCAACTATGGCTACACCTTC
>NA|TRBJ1-4|TRBD1|TRBV3-1/TRBV3-2
CASSQGTGDNEKLFF
TGTGCCAGCAGCCAAGGGACAGGGGATAATGAAAAACTGTTTTTT
>NA|TRBJ2-1|NA|TRBV5-4
CASSPGLGLGEQFF
TGTGCCAGCAGCCCCGGACTGGGATTGGGTGAGCAGTTCTTC
>once|TRBJ2-7|TRBD2|TRBV10-3
CAISDGPPSGGYEQYF
TGTGCCATCAGTGATGGACCTCCGTCGGGGGGATACGAGCAGTACTTC
>NA|TRBJ1-3|NA|TRBV7-9
CASSHTGSPARNAIYF
TGTGCCAGCAGCCACACCGGGTCACCCGCCCGGAACGCCATATATTTT
>NA|TRBJ2-3|TRBD2|TRBV7-2
CASSLGTSGGAGTDTQYF
TGTGCCAGCAGCTTAGGGACTAGCGGGGGGGCGGGCACAGATACGCAGTATTTT
>NA|TRBJ2-7|TRBD2|TRBV18
CASSPPGRAHEQYF
TGTGCCAGCTCACCACCCGGGAGGGCCCATGAGCAGTACTTC
>NA|TRBJ2-7|NA|TRBV11-3
CASPPGRAPRPTYEQYF
TGTGCCAGCCCCCCGGGCAGGGCTCCCCGTCCTACCTACGAGCAGTACTTC
>once|TRBJ1-2|NA|TRBV11-2
CASSLENREGGYGYTF
TGTGCCAGCAGCTTAGAAAACAGGGAAGGCGGCTATGGCTACACCTTC
>NA|TRBJ2-5|TRBD1|TRBV3-1/TRBV3-2
CASSQRTGQETQYF
TGTGCCAGCAGCCAACGGACAGGGCAAGAGACCCAGTACTTC
>once|TRBJ2-7|NA|TRBV7-2
CASSLLARVYEQYF
TGTGCCAGCAGCTTACTCGCCAGGGTCTACGAGCAGTACTTC
>NA|TRBJ1-2|TRBD1|TRBV14
CASSQEQGARNYGYTF
TGTGCCAGCAGCCAAGAACAGGGGGCGCGTAACTATGGCTACACCTTC
>NA|TRBJ1-5|TRBD1|TRBV5-8
CASSLIRGQNQPQHF
TGTGCCAGCAGCTTGATCAGGGGGCAAAATCAGCCCCAGCATTTT